Below, 23 T cell receptor beta chains from the same sample are listed, as sequenced in a study of Graves' ophthalmopathy and Graves' hyperthyroidism (dated by TCRdb to 2016 to 2019). These reads were obtained on an Illumina HiSeq 2000. TCR beta CDR3 regions were amplified from RNA transcripts for repertoire sequencing. The first round of RT-PCR was done with HTBI primers and the Qiagen OneStep RT-PCR kit, and was followed by a second round of multiplex PCR, then size selection and purification. TCRdb itself trimmed the public reads at Q25 with fastp, ran MiXCR and retained productive beta chains. Duplicate CDR3 protein sequences are folded into a single record with the most common DNA and genes. In this sample the table shows 500,000 to 700,000 distinct CDR3 sequences, about 35% of which occur a single time. About 4.6% of the sample rests with the top ten. Sequenced material: peripheral blood or thyroid tissue (not recorded which). Receptors were obtained from an adult man with Graves' hyperthyroidism.

This clonotype has ten or more counts. The J gene is TRBJ2-5, the V gene TRBV7-8; D not certain. Trimming removed 0 bases from V and 5 bases from J, with 10 bases in between. This CDR3 has 14 residues. CDR1 is SGHVS and CDR2 is FQNEAQ in the germline V gene. CDR3 region: CASSLAQDGETQYF. The CDR3 DNA reads TGTGCCAGCAGCTTAGCCCAAGACGGGGAGACCCAGTACTTC.

This clonotype was counted only a few times. This chain joins TRBV10-3 and TRBJ2-3; 7 bases line up with TRBD2. J was trimmed by 2 bases and V by 6 bases; bases with no gene match: 20. The CDR3 contains 19 residues. Per germline, CDR1 ENHRY and CDR2 SYGVKD. The CDR3: CAIRAGTKSGIWSTDTQYF. The CDR3 DNA reads as TGTGCCATCAGGGCCGGGACCAAAAGCGGGATTTGGTCCACAGATACGCAGTATTTT.

This clonotype occurred a few times. The chain couples TRBV29-1 to TRBJ2-5; D is uncertain. The J call could be wrong; TRBJ2-4 is a better fit for the DNA end. The CDR3 totals 15 residues. Germline CDR1 and CDR2: SQVTM and ANQGSEA. As DNA, the CDR3 is TGCAGCGTTGGGGATCTTGGGGAAACCAAAAACATTCAGTACTTC. Translated: CSVGDLGETKNIQYF.

This clonotype showed up many times. V usage is TRBV5-1 and J usage is TRBJ2-5; 8 nucleotides line up with TRBD1. Germline CDR1 and CDR2: SGHRS and YFSETQ. V gave up 3 bases and J gave up 5 bases; unmatched junction bases: 6. This CDR3 has 14 amino acids. CDR3 region: CASSSTGDKETQYF. The CDR3 DNA follows: TGCGCCAGCAGCTCGACAGGGGATAAGGAGACCCAGTACTTC.

A note on this clonotype: At one end, the junction sequence differs from germline, possibly due to a read error. The chain employs TRBV29-1 and TRBJ2-7, with D perhaps TRBD1 or TRBD2 (5 bases each). Per germline, CDR1 SQVTM and CDR2 ANQGSEA. The CDR3 is 15 residues long. The CDR3 DNA reads as TGCAGCGTTGGGGGGACCGCCCCGAACACCGGGGAGCTGTACTTC. Translation gives CSVGGTAPNTGELYF.

The chain joins TRBV20-1 to TRBJ2-7, with 7 bases matching TRBD1. CDR1 and CDR2 (germline): DFQATT, SNEGSKA (reference sequence). Unmatched junction bases numbered 8, after V lost 0 bases and J lost 6 bases. This CDR3 comprises 14 residues. The CDR3 spells CSARDQVGGGEQYF. Written as DNA, the CDR3 is TGCAGTGCTAGAGATCAAGTAGGGGGCGGCGAGCAGTACTTC.

This clonotype was seen more than once but under ten times. This chain connects TRBV6-6 to TRBJ1-5, with D possibly being TRBD1 (6 bases). The V end lost 5 bases, the J end lost 0 bases, and 14 bases lay between the germline ends. This CDR3 contains 16 residues. Germline loops: CDR1 MNHNY, CDR2 SVGAGI (reference sequence). The CDR3 coding sequence is TGTGCCAGCAGTGCCAGACAGGTGAATAGCAATCAGCCCCAGCATTTT. Translating gives CASSARQVNSNQPQHF.

This clonotype was seen many times. V usage is TRBV20-1 and J usage is TRBJ1-2; 7 nucleotides align to TRBD1. The CDR3 extends over 14 amino acids. After removal of 6 bases from V and 7 bases from J, the junction contained 14 bases not matched to a gene. CDR1 is DFQATT and CDR2 is SNEGSKA in the germline V gene (reference sequence). CDR3 residues: CSASTRQGVGGYTF. DNA of the CDR3: TGCAGTGCATCTACACGGCAGGGGGTAGGTGGCTACACCTTC.

V and J are TRBV24-1 and TRBJ2-2, with TRBD2 matching 10 bases. The CDR3 spans 18 residues. Germline CDR1 is KGHDR and CDR2 is SFDVKD. With 5 bases clipped from V and 3 bases from J, the junction kept 11 bases outside the gene matches. CDR3 sequence (DNA): TGTGCCACCAGTGCTAGAGCTGTAGCGGGAGGTGACACCGGGGAGCTGTTTTTT. Residues: CATSARAVAGGDTGELFF.

This clonotype was recorded at least ten times. V usage is TRBV20-1 and J usage is TRBJ2-5, with a weak D call TRBD2 (5 bases). CDR1 is DFQATT, CDR2 SNEGSKA, per germline (reference sequence). The V gene lost 0 bases and the J gene lost 4 bases, with 15 bases spanning the gap. The CDR3 sequence is 15 residues long. The DNA for the CDR3 is TGCAGTGCTAGAGATATGGGTACCCGGGGAGAGACCCAGTACTTC. Translation gives CSARDMGTRGETQYF.

This clonotype was counted only a few times. This chain uses TRBV7-9 with TRBJ2-7; 8 bases are a match to TRBD1. The CDR3 runs to 15 residues. V lost 5 bases to trimming and J lost 2 bases; unmatched junction nucleotides: 8. Germline lookup yields CDR1 SEHNR and CDR2 FQNEAQ (reference sequence). The CDR3 DNA reads as TGTGCCAGCAGCGGGGGACAGGCGAGCCCCTACGAGCAGTACTTC. Its protein product is CASSGGQASPYEQYF.

The sample holds a few counts of this clonotype. The J gene is TRBJ2-5, the V gene TRBV11-2, with TRBD2 matching 10 bases. Germline V gene data show CDR1 as SGHAT and CDR2 as FQNNGV. This CDR3 contains 15 residues. V trimming: 4 bases; J trimming: 2 bases; junction bases outside the gene matches: 4. CDR3 bases: TGTGCCAGCAGCTATGGACTAGCGGCTCAAGAGACCCAGTACTTC. Its translation is CASSYGLAAQETQYF. Together with reference TRBV11-2 and TRBJ2-5, the CDR3 gives the full variable domain: EAGVAQSPRYKIIEKRQSVAFWCNPISGHATLYWYQQILGQGPKLLIQFQNNGVVDDSQLPKDRFSAERLKGVDSTLKIQPAKLEDSAVYLCASSYGLAAQETQYFGPGTRLLVL.

At least ten counts were recorded for this clonotype. The rearrangement joins TRBV12-3 or TRBV12-4 to TRBJ2-2; no definite D call. The V end lost 10 bases, the J end lost 7 bases, and 7 bases lay between the germline ends. The CDR3 runs 10 residues. The CDR3 sequence is CATLHGELFF. CDR3 nucleotides: TGTGCCACCCTCCACGGGGAGCTGTTTTTT.

This clonotype appeared many times. The chain is built from TRBV12-3 or TRBV12-4 and TRBJ1-2, with 8 positions matching TRBD1. The CDR3 has 16 amino acids. The V gene end was trimmed by 6 bases and the J gene end by 0 bases; junction bases not matched to a gene: 9. CDR3 residues: CASSPVGQGTNYGYTF. The CDR3 bases are TGTGCCAGCAGCCCGGTCGGACAGGGTACTAACTATGGCTACACCTTC.

The CDR3 coding sequence is TGCGCCAGCAGCCAAGAAGGGACTGCATCCTACGAGCAGTACTTC. Amino acids: CASSQEGTASYEQYF. The chain joins TRBV4-1 to TRBJ2-7, with D perhaps matching TRBD2 (6 bases). The CDR3 is 15 amino acids. Germline V gene data show CDR1 as MGHRA and CDR2 as YSYEKL. V was cut by 0 bases and J by 1 base, with 10 bases left in between.

The CDR3 spells CASTGDQPQHF. CDR3 sequence (DNA): TGTGCCAGCACCGGCGATCAGCCCCAGCATTTT. This sequence joins TRBV7-9 and TRBJ1-5; D not certain. Germline values: CDR1 SEHNR, CDR2 FQNEAQ (reference sequence). This CDR3 is built from 11 residues. V gave up 7 bases and J gave up 5 bases, with 6 bases separating them.

This clonotype was seen ten or more times. V and J are TRBV7-9 and TRBJ2-2, with TRBD1 identical over 7 bases. V trimming: 4 bases; J trimming: 5 bases; junction bases outside the gene matches: 7. CDR3 length: 15 amino acids. The germline CDR1 and CDR2 sequences are SEHNR and FQNEAQ (reference sequence). The CDR3 sequence is CASSYRQGGTGELFF. The CDR3 nucleotides read TGTGCCAGCAGCTACAGACAGGGCGGGACCGGGGAGCTGTTTTTT.

In its sample, this clonotype was seen a few times. The chain uses TRBV19 and TRBJ1-2, with 9 bases matching TRBD1. V shed 2 bases, J shed 7 bases, and the junction held 8 bases outside the gene matches. CDR3 length equals 15 residues. CDR1 and CDR2 from the germline V gene are LNHDA and SQIVND (reference sequence). DNA of the CDR3: TGTGCCAGTAGTATAACGGCACAGGGGGCAGGTGGCTACACCTTC. It codes for CASSITAQGAGGYTF.

There are many counts of this clonotype. Relative to the germline gene, one junction end is altered; a read error may explain this. The chain links TRBV7-8 to TRBJ1-5; 11 bases fit TRBD1. The CDR3 covers 15 residues. In germline, CDR1 is SGHVS, CDR2 FQNEAQ. The chain's CDR3 is CASSLEGQGGQPQHF. The DNA of the CDR3 is TGCGCCAGCAGCTTGGAGGGACAGGGGGGTCAGCCCCAGCATTTT.

This clonotype showed up many times. The gene calls are TRBV7-9 and TRBJ2-7, with 10 bases lining up with TRBD1. CDR1 is SEHNR, CDR2 FQNEAQ, per germline (reference sequence). J was trimmed by 0 bases and V by 5 bases; bases with no gene match: 4. The CDR3 loop spans 15 amino acids. The CDR3 here is CASSGQGDSSYEQYF. DNA of the CDR3: TGTGCCAGCAGCGGACAGGGGGATAGCTCCTACGAGCAGTACTTC.

This clonotype was seen more than once but under ten times. The chain recombines TRBV20-1 with TRBJ1-4, with unresolved D. The CDR3 is made up of 15 amino acids. V was trimmed by 1 base and J by 5 bases, leaving 14 bases between them. Germline CDR1 DFQATT, CDR2 SNEGSKA (reference sequence). CDR3 loop: CSARVAGLRNEKLFF. The CDR3, as DNA: TGCAGTGCTAGAGTAGCCGGCCTACGAAATGAAAAACTGTTTTTT.

This clonotype was recorded a few times. V usage is TRBV20-1 and J usage is TRBJ1-1; 9 bases fit TRBD1. Germline assignment: CDR1 DFQATT and CDR2 SNEGSKA (reference sequence). With V trimmed by 0 bases and J by 4 bases, 12 bases remained unmatched. The CDR3 sequence is 17 residues long. CDR3 residues: CSARDLFLGQGSTEAFF. In DNA, the CDR3 is TGCAGTGCTAGAGATCTATTTCTGGGACAGGGTTCCACTGAAGCTTTCTTT.

This clonotype was observed many times. The chain employs TRBV5-8 and TRBJ1-2; D perhaps matches TRBD1 (6 bases). CDR3 length: 13 residues. Germline V CDR1 and CDR2: SGHTS, YDEGEE. V lost 0 bases, J lost 6 bases, and 9 bases lay in between. The CDR3 sequence is CASSLGAGDGYTF. CDR3 nucleotides: TGTGCCAGCAGCTTGGGGGCAGGGGATGGCTACACCTTC.